This T cell receptor (beta chain) was sequenced in a study of CD8+ T cells in alopecia areata. Looking at the study overall: Twice a day, 5 to 10 mg of oral tofacitinib was administered to treated patients.

Alopecia areata patients provided lesional scalp punch biopsies and peripheral blood. RNA extraction was followed by reverse transcription into cDNA, which acted as the sequencing template. Profiling relied on immunoSEQ multiplex PCR, and the TCRdb table lists in-frame clones only, not all of them. The sample records some 180,000 clones, roughly 60% being singletons. In this sample, this clone turned up a few times. Trimming left V 5 bases short and J 6 bases short, with 13 bases between. In germline, CDR1 is SQVTM, CDR2 ANQGSEA. This CDR3 has 13 residues. This clonotype was obtained from a human donor with alopecia areata. The sample in question was CD4+ T cells sorted from blood, obtained at week 0. The chain employs TRBV29-1 and TRBJ2-2; the D is unclear. CDR3 bases: TGCAGCGTTCTCAGTCGTAAGGCCGGGGAGCTGTTTTTT. It codes for CSVLSRKAGELFF.